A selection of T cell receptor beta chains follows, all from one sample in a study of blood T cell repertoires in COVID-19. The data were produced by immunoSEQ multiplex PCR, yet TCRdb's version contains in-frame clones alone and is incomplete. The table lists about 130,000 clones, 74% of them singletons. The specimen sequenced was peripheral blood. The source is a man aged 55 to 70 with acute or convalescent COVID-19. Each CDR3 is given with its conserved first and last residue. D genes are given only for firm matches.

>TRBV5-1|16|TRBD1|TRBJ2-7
TGCGCCAGCAGCTTGGGCTTGGGACAGGGGAATCACGAGCAGTACTTC
CASSLGLGQGNHEQYF
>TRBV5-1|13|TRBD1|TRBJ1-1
TGCGCCAGCAGCTTGGGGACAGGGACTGAAGCTTTCTTT
CASSLGTGTEAFF
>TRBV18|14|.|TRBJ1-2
TGTGCCAGCTCACCCGAGGGTATGCCCTATGGCTACACCTTC
CASSPEGMPYGYTF
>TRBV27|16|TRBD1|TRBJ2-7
TGTGCCAGCAGTTTATCGAGGACAGGGTTAGGATACGAGCAGTACTTC
CASSLSRTGLGYEQYF
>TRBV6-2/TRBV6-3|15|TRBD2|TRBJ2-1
TGTGCCAGCAGTTGGACTAGCCCGGCCTACATTGAGCAGTTCTTC
CASSWTSPAYIEQFF
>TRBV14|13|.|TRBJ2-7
TGTGCCAGCAGCTTCCGAGAGGTTCGGTCGCAGTACTTC
CASSFREVRSQYF
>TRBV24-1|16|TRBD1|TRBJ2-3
TGTGCCACCAGTGATCCAGGACAGGGGAGGACCTTAACGCAGTATTTT
CATSDPGQGRTLTQYF
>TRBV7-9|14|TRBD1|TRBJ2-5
TGTGCCAGCAGCCAGGACAGGTCGGGAGAGACCCAGTACTTC
CASSQDRSGETQYF
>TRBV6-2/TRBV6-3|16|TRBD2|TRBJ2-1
TGTGCCAGCAGTTATATAGGGACTAGCGGGAGGAATGAGCAGTTCTTC
CASSYIGTSGRNEQFF
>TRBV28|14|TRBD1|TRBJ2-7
TGTGCCAGCAGTTTATGGTCAGGGGGCTACGAGCAGTACTTC
CASSLWSGGYEQYF
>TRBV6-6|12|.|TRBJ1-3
TGTGCCAGCAGTTATAAAAAAAACACCATATATTTT
CASSYKKNTIYF
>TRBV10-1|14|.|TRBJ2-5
TGCGCCAGCAGTGAGTCGGGAAGGGGAGAGACCCAGTACTTC
CASSESGRGETQYF